One and the same sample provided the 15 T cell receptor beta chains below, sequenced in a study of Tregs in tolerant kidney transplant recipients. Data came from immunoSEQ multiplex PCR; TCRdb stores just in-frame clones and leaves some out. The sample comprises roughly 250,000 clones, about 80% of which are singletons, and about 0.58% rests with the top ten. Material: CD4+ T cells from blood. The receptors originated from a human donor in good health.

The V gene is TRBV7-2, the J gene TRBJ1-4; possible D gene TRBD1, 6 bases. The CDR3 covers 14 residues. Germline V gene sequence: CDR1 SGHTA, CDR2 FQGNSA. Between the trimmed V and J ends, which lost 1 base and 8 bases, there was a span of 11 bases. The CDR3 protein is CASSLGTGHEKLFF. The DNA for the CDR3 is TGTGCCAGCAGCTTAGGCACAGGGCACGAAAAACTGTTTTTT.

The chain carries TRBV5-1 and TRBJ2-3; no reliable D call. CDR3 length: 13 residues. Germline V gene sequence: CDR1 SGHRS, CDR2 YFSETQ. The germline V and J ends were trimmed by 0 bases and 6 bases, with 8 bases remaining between them. CDR3 nucleotides: TGCGCCAGCAGCTTGGTACTCCGGGATACGCAGTATTTT. It encodes CASSLVLRDTQYF.

V is TRBV6-1 and J is TRBJ1-6, with D unresolved. The germline V and J ends were trimmed by 8 bases and 12 bases, with 11 bases remaining between them. Germline CDR1 and CDR2: MNHNS and SASEGT. The length of the CDR3 is 11 residues. CDR3 residues: CASSSSIPLHF. CDR3 nucleotides: TGTGCCAGCTCCTCCAGTATACCCCTCCACTTT.

The CDR3 nucleotides are TGTGCCAGCAGCTTCCCACTAGAGCACAATGAGCAGTTCTTC. Protein sequence: CASSFPLEHNEQFF. The chain uses TRBV5-4 and TRBJ2-1; possibly TRBD2 for D (5 bases). The V end was cut by 2 bases, the J end by 5 bases, with 11 bases between. The CDR3 runs to 14 residues. The germline gives CDR1 SGHNT, CDR2 YYREEE (reference sequence).

This chain uses TRBV5-1 with TRBJ1-2; TRBD1 is a possible D gene (5 bases). This CDR3 has 12 residues. Trimming shortened V by 5 bases and J by 6 bases, and 11 bases separated the two germline ends. CDR1 is SGHRS and CDR2 is YFSETQ in the germline V gene. CDR3 sequence (DNA): TGCGCCAGCAGTATTACGGGGGATGGCTACACCTTC. Translation gives CASSITGDGYTF.

This chain links TRBV5-1 with TRBJ1-4; 7 bases match TRBD1. This CDR3 is 13 amino acids long. Germline V gives CDR1 SGHRS, CDR2 YFSETQ. V was pared by 4 bases and J by 10 bases, with 7 bases of the junction left unmatched. This chain's CDR3 is CASSMGRTGKLFF. As DNA, the CDR3 is TGCGCCAGCAGCATGGGACGGACAGGAAAACTGTTTTTT.

The rearrangement uses TRBV4-1 and TRBJ1-5, with unresolved D. This CDR3 region has 15 residues. Germline V gives CDR1 MGHRA, CDR2 YSYEKL. The germline V and J ends were trimmed by 4 bases and 2 bases, with 12 bases remaining between them. The CDR3 region has the DNA TGCGCCAGCAGCCCCCAACTCTCAGGCAATCAGCCCCAGCATTTT. It codes for CASSPQLSGNQPQHF.

The rearrangement links TRBV28 to TRBJ2-5, with 7 bases aligning to TRBD2. The CDR3 is 15 residues long. With V trimmed by 2 bases and J by 2 bases, 5 bases remained unmatched. CDR1 and CDR2 (germline): MDHEN, SYDVKM. This CDR3 reads CASSLVRRGQETQYF. The CDR3 region has the DNA TGTGCCAGCAGTTTAGTTCGGCGGGGGCAAGAGACCCAGTACTTC.

The chain couples TRBV5-1 to TRBJ1-6; 9 nucleotides match TRBD1. Germline assignment: CDR1 SGHRS and CDR2 YFSETQ. CDR3 size: 16 residues. Trimming at V came to 0 bases and at J to 7 bases, leaving 5 bases not matched to a gene. CDR3 in amino acids: CASSLVGQGSNSPLHF. The CDR3 bases are TGCGCCAGCAGCTTGGTGGGACAGGGTTCCAATTCACCCCTCCACTTT.

A note on this clone: Other nucleotide sequences in the sample specify the same CDR3. The chain links TRBV6-5 to TRBJ1-5; no definite D call. V was cut by 2 bases and J by 0 bases, with 8 bases left in between. Germline CDR1 MNHEY, CDR2 SVGAGI. The CDR3 has 15 amino acids. The CDR3 region is CASSYGGDSNQPQHF. The CDR3 bases are TGTGCCAGCAGTTACGGTGGAGATAGCAATCAGCCCCAGCATTTT.

Only one count was recorded for this clone. This rearrangement joins TRBV5-1 to TRBJ2-5, with D tentatively TRBD1 (6 bases). The J call could be wrong; TRBJ2-7 is a better fit for the DNA end. The CDR3 has 15 amino acids. Germline V gives CDR1 SGHRS, CDR2 YFSETQ. For the CDR3, the DNA is TGCGCCAGCAGCTTGGCCGGGGTAGGGGGCTACGAGCAGTACTTC. Its protein product is CASSLAGVGGYEQYF.

This chain connects TRBV11-2 to TRBJ2-5; unclear D gene. The V gene's germline CDR1 is SGHAT and CDR2 FQNNGV. The CDR3 loop spans 11 amino acids. With 1 base removed from V and 4 bases from J, the gap between germline ends came to 1 base. CDR3 sequence reads: CASSLVETQYF. Here the CDR3 DNA reads TGTGCCAGCAGCTTAGTAGAGACCCAGTACTTC.

The rearrangement joins TRBV23-1 to TRBJ2-7; perhaps TRBD1 as D (5 bases). TRBV23-1 counts as an open reading frame of uncertain function. CDR3 length equals 15 residues. Trimming removed 0 bases at V and 5 bases at J, with 14 bases between. CDR3 DNA sequence: TGCGCCAGCAGTCAATCACCAGGGCAGATAAACGAGCAGTACTTC. It codes for CASSQSPGQINEQYF.

The V gene is TRBV4-3, the J gene TRBJ1-6, with 7 bases fitting TRBD1. From germline, CDR1 is LGHNA and CDR2 YSLEER. This CDR3 spans 16 amino acids. J gave up 9 bases and V 2 bases, and 10 bases lay outside the gene matches. The DNA for the CDR3 is TGCGCCAGCAGCCAAATAGACAGGGACCTTAGTTCACCCCTCCACTTT. Amino acid sequence: CASSQIDRDLSSPLHF.

In DNA form, the CDR3 reads TGTGCCAGCAGCTTAAGGAACTACGAGCAGTACTTC. Protein sequence: CASSLRNYEQYF. This chain connects TRBV7-9 to TRBJ2-7; unclear D gene. Germline V gene lookup returns CDR1 SEHNR and CDR2 FQNEAQ (reference sequence). V was clipped by 2 bases and J by 3 bases, with 5 bases between them. The CDR3 extends over 12 amino acids.